This entry lists 3 T cell receptor beta chains sequenced from one sample in a study. TCRdb itself ran the RT-PCR reads through MiXCR, one entry per CDR3 protein. The sample holds about 680,000 distinct CDR3 sequences; 11% to 15% are singletons and the top ten take roughly 3.9%. Specimen: memory CD4+ T cells from blood. These receptors all come from a female donor in good health, serving as a healthy control.

The rearrangement joins TRBV4-1 to TRBJ2-1, with no clear D. The germline CDR1 and CDR2 sequences are MGHRA and YSYEKL. The CDR3 is 14 residues long. V shed 4 bases and J shed 2 bases, with 9 bases lying between them. The CDR3 region is CASSREMTYNEQFF. The CDR3 DNA sequence: TGCGCCAGCAGCCGAGAAATGACCTACAATGAGCAGTTCTTC.

This clonotype was recorded a few times. The rearrangement links TRBV20-1 to TRBJ2-7; D gene unclear. The CDR3 consists of 10 residues. The germline V gene encodes CDR1 DFQATT and CDR2 SNEGSKA (reference sequence). V lost 6 bases, J lost 3 bases, and 6 bases lay in between. The CDR3 loop reads CSASHYEQYF. The CDR3 DNA follows: TGCAGTGCCAGCCACTACGAGCAGTACTTC.

This clonotype appeared a few times. This chain connects TRBV27 to TRBJ1-5, with D possibly TRBD1 on 5 matching bases. Germline V gene lookup returns CDR1 MNHEY and CDR2 SMNVEV (reference sequence). The V end lost 2 bases, the J end lost 2 bases, and 13 bases lay between the germline ends. The CDR3 totals 16 residues. The CDR3 sequence: CASSLGSGRGNQPQHF. CDR3 sequence (DNA): TGTGCCAGCAGTTTAGGGTCGGGCAGGGGCAATCAGCCCCAGCATTTT.